These 30 T cell receptor beta chains came from one sample sequenced in a study of blood T cell repertoires in COVID-19 (dated by TCRdb to the early 2020s). Library preparation employed the immunoSEQ multiplex PCR assay. As stored in TCRdb, this immuneACCESS dataset retains in-frame rearrangements with V and J assigned. A fraction of the clones does not appear; measured against another copy, unresolved V genes explain less than half of the discrepancy, and the remainder lacks a known reason. This sample is represented by 300,000 or so clones; about nine tenths of them were singletons. In total, the top ten clones hold 3.7% of the sample. The sample taken for sequencing was peripheral blood. All receptors derive from a middle-aged woman with acute or convalescent COVID-19.

V gene TRBV12-5 combines with J gene TRBJ2-2; TRBD1 might be the D (5 bases). V lost 4 bases and J lost 6, with 6 bases in between. Germline V gives CDR1 LGHNT, CDR2 FRNRAP. CDR3 length: 12 amino acids. The CDR3 spells CASGSTAGELFF. The CDR3 coding sequence is TGTGCTAGTGGTTCGACAGCCGGGGAGCTGTTTTTT.

The rearrangement links TRBV3-1 (or the pseudogene TRBV3-2) to TRBJ2-7; D unresolved. The CDR3 contains 19 residues. Germline V gene sequence: CDR1 LGHDT, CDR2 YNNKEL (reference sequence). V was shortened by 5 bases and J by 1 base, with 27 bases between the two germline ends. Here the CDR3 reads CASSEPNTEGTALSYEQYV. The CDR3, as DNA: TGTGCCAGCAGCGAGCCAAACACGGAAGGCACCGCACTATCCTACGAGCAGTACGTC.

The chain has TRBV5-6 and TRBJ2-3; no clear D gene. The CDR3 length is 14 residues. Germline values: CDR1 SGHDT, CDR2 YYEEEE. Deletions cut 4 bases from V and 1 base from J, with 10 bases between. The CDR3 reads CASSRPQGTDTQYF. The CDR3 region has the DNA TGTGCCAGCAGCCGACCCCAGGGCACAGATACGCAGTATTTT.

The chain joins TRBV19 to TRBJ1-1; D ambiguous. The germline gives CDR1 LNHDA, CDR2 SQIVND (reference sequence). The CDR3 covers 12 residues. V was clipped by 3 bases and J by 7 bases, with 9 bases between them. The CDR3 bases are TGTGCCAGTAGTATTGGGCAGAATGAAGCTTTCTTT. Amino acids: CASSIGQNEAFF.

The genes are TRBV7-6 and TRBJ1-3; TRBD1 aligns across 9 bases. The CDR3 loop spans 16 amino acids. The V and J ends lost 4 bases and 1 base, in that order; junction bases with no gene match: 5. Per the germline V gene, CDR1 is SGHVS and CDR2 is FNYEAQ. The CDR3 loop reads CASSSTGGRSGNTIYF. DNA for the CDR3: TGTGCCAGCAGCTCGACAGGGGGAAGGTCTGGAAACACCATATATTTT.

The J gene is TRBJ2-3, the V gene TRBV2; 10 positions agree with TRBD2. The V gene's germline CDR1 is SNHLY and CDR2 FYNNEI. The junction had 12 bases not matched to a gene; V was cut back by 0 bases and J by 6 bases. This CDR3 contains 18 residues. The CDR3 here is CASSEALSILAGVDTQYF. Here the CDR3 DNA reads TGTGCCAGCAGTGAAGCGCTTTCAATCCTAGCGGGGGTGGATACGCAGTATTTT.

In regard to this clone: Different DNA sequences within this sample yield the same CDR3. V gene TRBV6-1 combines with J gene TRBJ1-3; D is ambiguous. The CDR3 is 13 amino acids. Germline V lookup: CDR1 MNHNS, CDR2 SASEGT. With 3 bases removed from V and 7 bases from J, the gap between germline ends came to 10 bases. CDR3 in amino acids: CASSETYGNTIYF. Written as DNA, the CDR3 is TGTGCCAGCAGTGAGACATATGGGAACACCATATATTTT.

The chain joins TRBV4-1 to TRBJ2-5; D is ambiguous. This CDR3 comprises 14 residues. Per the germline V gene, CDR1 is MGHRA and CDR2 is YSYEKL. Trimming cost V 0 bases and J 5 bases, with 10 bases left between them. DNA of the CDR3: TGCGCCAGCAGCCAAGAGGAGATAGGCGAGACCCAGTACTTC. Protein sequence: CASSQEEIGETQYF.

The chain links TRBV5-4 to TRBJ1-5; D remains unclear. V lost 0 bases and J lost 7, with 17 bases in between. This CDR3 is 16 amino acids long. Germline V gene sequence: CDR1 SGHNT, CDR2 YYREEE (reference sequence). The chain's CDR3 is CASSLGRHQNRQPQHF. The CDR3 bases are TGTGCCAGCAGCTTGGGTCGCCATCAGAACCGACAGCCCCAGCATTTT. The full variable domain, in which reference TRBV5-4 and TRBJ1-5 provide the parts outside the CDR3, is ETGVTQSPTHLIKTRGQQVTLRCSSQSGHNTVSWYQQALGQGPQFIFQYYREEENGRGNFPPRFSGLQFPNYSSELNVNALELDDSALYLCASSLGRHQNRQPQHFGDGTRLSIL.

V and J are TRBV27 and TRBJ1-1, with 10 bases identical to TRBD1. Trimming cost V 5 bases and J 5 bases; bases outside gene matches: 5. This CDR3 region has 14 residues. Germline CDR1 reads MNHEY; CDR2 reads SMNVEV (reference sequence). The CDR3 DNA sequence: TGTGCCAGCAGTGCGGGACAGGGGAGAACTGAAGCTTTCTTT. This codes for CASSAGQGRTEAFF.

The rearrangement uses TRBV29-1 and TRBJ2-1; TRBD2 matches 7 bases. The germline V gene encodes CDR1 SQVTM and CDR2 ANQGSEA. The CDR3 contains 14 residues. The ends lost 5 bases at V and 2 bases at J; junction bases unmatched: 6. The CDR3 nucleotides read TGCAGCGTTCATAGTAGCGGGCCCTACAATGAGCAGTTCTTC. Encoded protein: CSVHSSGPYNEQFF.

The V call is TRBV5-4, the J call TRBJ1-2; 10 bases agree with TRBD1. The germline V gene has CDR1 SGHNT and CDR2 YYREEE (reference sequence). J gave up 2 bases and V 4 bases, and 8 bases lay outside the gene matches. This CDR3 is built from 16 residues. As DNA, the CDR3 is TGTGCCAGCAGCCCCCCCGGGGGACAGGGGAACTATGGCTACACCTTC. Translation: CASSPPGGQGNYGYTF.

The rearrangement uses TRBV6-5 and TRBJ2-5, with TRBD2 matching over 10 bases. The V gene end was trimmed by 8 bases and the J gene end by 5 bases; junction bases not matched to a gene: 11. From germline, CDR1 is MNHEY and CDR2 SVGAGI. The CDR3 loop spans 15 amino acids. CDR3 sequence: CASSWGSGGGETQYF. DNA for the CDR3: TGTGCCAGCTCGTGGGGCAGCGGGGGGGGCGAGACCCAGTACTTC.

The V call is TRBV10-3, the J call TRBJ2-6; a weak D match, TRBD1 (6 bases). This CDR3 comprises 17 residues. From germline, CDR1 is ENHRY and CDR2 SYGVKD. V gave up 2 bases and J gave up 0 bases, with 11 bases separating them. CDR3: CAISERKQGSGANVLTF. The DNA of the CDR3 is TGTGCCATCAGTGAGCGGAAACAGGGCTCTGGGGCCAACGTCCTGACTTTC.

The count of this clone is one. The chain joins TRBV5-1 to TRBJ2-1; TRBD2 agrees at 8 bases. V shed 1 base, J shed 8 bases, and the junction held 8 bases outside the gene matches. Germline-derived CDR1 and CDR2 are SGHRS and YFSETQ. The length of the CDR3 is 15 residues. The CDR3 sequence: CASSLSGGPFDEQFF. The CDR3 DNA sequence: TGCGCCAGCAGCTTGAGCGGGGGCCCTTTCGATGAGCAGTTCTTC.

V and J are TRBV11-2 and TRBJ2-3; no firm D call. The germline gives CDR1 SGHAT, CDR2 FQNNGV. Trimming left V 1 base short and J 3 bases short, with 8 bases between. This CDR3 is built from 14 residues. The CDR3: CASSLVWPTDTQYF. The CDR3 nucleotides are TGTGCCAGCAGCTTAGTTTGGCCGACAGATACGCAGTATTTT. Supplemented by reference TRBV11-2 and TRBJ2-3, the full variable domain reads EAGVAQSPRYKIIEKRQSVAFWCNPISGHATLYWYQQILGQGPKLLIQFQNNGVVDDSQLPKDRFSAERLKGVDSTLKIQPAKLEDSAVYLCASSLVWPTDTQYFGPGTRLTVL.

The chain recombines TRBV4-1 with TRBJ1-5; possibly TRBD1 for D (5 bases). V was trimmed by 0 bases and J by 6 bases, leaving 15 bases between them. Germline V gives CDR1 MGHRA, CDR2 YSYEKL. The CDR3 extends over 16 amino acids. This CDR3 is CASSQDPGVVGQPQHF. CDR3 coding DNA: TGCGCCAGCAGCCAAGATCCGGGGGTCGTGGGTCAGCCCCAGCATTTT.

This chain connects TRBV6-5 to TRBJ1-2; a possible D gene is TRBD1 (6 bases). The ends were cut back, 5 bases at V and 5 bases at J, with 15 bases in the middle. The CDR3 is made up of 14 amino acids. Germline V lookup: CDR1 MNHEY, CDR2 SVGAGI. This chain's CDR3 is CASSPQRDTYGYTF. DNA of the CDR3: TGTGCCAGCAGTCCCCAGCGGGACACATATGGCTACACCTTC.

The V call is TRBV10-2, the J call TRBJ1-6, with 7 nucleotides matching TRBD1. The germline V gene has CDR1 WSHSY and CDR2 SAAADI. This CDR3 is built from 15 residues. J was trimmed by 7 bases and V by 6 bases; bases with no gene match: 9. CDR3 bases: TGCGCCAGCAGGTTAGAGACAGGGTCCAATTCACCCCTCCACTTT. Its protein is CASRLETGSNSPLHF.

The chain uses TRBV11-2 and TRBJ1-2; 9 bases agree with TRBD1. Unmatched junction bases numbered 5, after V lost 5 bases and J lost 1 base. The CDR3 is 15 amino acids. Per the germline V gene, CDR1 is SGHAT and CDR2 is FQNNGV. CDR3 loop: CASSPQGAVNYGYTF. The DNA of the CDR3 is TGTGCCAGCAGCCCACAGGGGGCGGTTAACTATGGCTACACCTTC.

CDR3 DNA: TGTGCCATCAGTCCGGGACAGGTTGGCTACACCTTC. Protein sequence: CAISPGQVGYTF. The genes are TRBV10-3 and TRBJ1-2; 8 positions match TRBD1. V lost 5 bases to trimming and J lost 7 bases; unmatched junction nucleotides: 3. Per the germline V gene, CDR1 is ENHRY and CDR2 is SYGVKD. The CDR3 is made up of 12 amino acids.

To note about this clone: Other nucleotide sequences in the sample specify the same CDR3. The chain combines TRBV6-5 with TRBJ1-2; tentatively, D is TRBD1 (6 bases). Trimming removed 0 bases from V and 2 bases from J, with 7 bases in between. In germline, CDR1 is MNHEY, CDR2 SVGAGI. The CDR3 sequence is 14 residues long. The CDR3 region has the DNA TGTGCCAGCAGTTACTCTGGGGGCAACTATGGCTACACCTTC. This gives the protein CASSYSGGNYGYTF.

The J gene is TRBJ1-2, the V gene TRBV25-1; weak D call: TRBD1 (6 bases). The ends were cut back, 2 bases at V and 8 bases at J, with 12 bases in the middle. The CDR3 is 13 residues long. CDR1 is MGHDK and CDR2 is SYGVNS in the germline V gene. The CDR3 reads CASSERGGGGYTF. The CDR3 DNA follows: TGTGCCAGCAGTGAACGAGGGGGTGGGGGCTACACCTTC.

V usage is TRBV30 and J usage is TRBJ1-1; D is perhaps TRBD1 (6 bases). V gave up 1 base and J gave up 7 bases, with 16 bases separating them. CDR3 size: 14 residues. Germline assignment: CDR1 GTSNPN and CDR2 SVGIG (reference sequence). The CDR3 sequence: CAWSARGFLVEAFF. CDR3 coding DNA: TGTGCCTGGAGTGCCAGGGGATTTTTGGTTGAAGCTTTCTTT.

The chain joins TRBV29-1 to TRBJ1-1, with 9 nucleotides matching TRBD1. The germline CDR1 and CDR2 sequences are SQVTM and ANQGSEA. Trimming took 6 bases from V and 0 from J; bases not matched to a gene: 2. The CDR3 spans 13 residues. For the CDR3, the DNA is TGCAGCGTAGACAGGGGGATGAACACTGAAGCTTTCTTT. This gives the protein CSVDRGMNTEAFF.

This rearrangement joins TRBV6-5 to TRBJ2-5, with D perhaps TRBD1 (5 bases). With 4 bases removed from V and 4 bases from J, the gap between germline ends came to 19 bases. Germline CDR1 reads MNHEY; CDR2 reads SVGAGI. The CDR3 is 16 residues long. This CDR3 reads CASSSSGHPKGETQYF. The CDR3, as DNA: TGTGCCAGCAGTTCGTCTGGACACCCTAAGGGAGAGACCCAGTACTTC.

This clone was picked up one time. The genes are TRBV2 and TRBJ2-1, with TRBD1 matching over 7 bases. The CDR3 extends over 14 amino acids. Per the germline V gene, CDR1 is SNHLY and CDR2 is FYNNEI. The ends lost 4 bases at V and 6 bases at J; junction bases unmatched: 6. The CDR3 is CASSGQGEGNEQFF. The CDR3 bases are TGTGCCAGCAGTGGACAGGGAGAGGGCAATGAGCAGTTCTTC.

This clone has more than one count but fewer than ten. This chain joins TRBV10-1 and TRBJ2-7, with a possible D match to TRBD1 (6 bases). The CDR3 totals 14 residues. V lost 11 bases, J lost 2 bases, and 19 bases lay in between. Germline lookup yields CDR1 WNHNN and CDR2 SYGVQD (reference sequence). CDR3 residues: CAPRGRGSPYEQYV. The CDR3 coding sequence is TGCGCCCCCAGGGGTAGGGGCTCTCCCTACGAGCAGTACGTC.

A note on this clone: No DNA is shown, since the ends of the CDR3 on it are uncertain; the CDR3 is the one TCRdb lists. The chain employs TRBV6-5 and TRBJ1-1. Including both end residues, the CDR3 is 13 amino acids long. CDR1 MNHEY and CDR2 SVGAGI come from the germline V gene. CDR3 in amino acids: CASSSSGNTEAFF.

This CDR3 reads CASSFRQGDSSYNSPLHF. The CDR3, as DNA: TGCGCCAGCAGCTTCCGACAGGGGGATAGCTCCTATAATTCACCCCTCCACTTT. The J gene is TRBJ1-6, the V gene TRBV5-1, with 9 bases that match TRBD1. This CDR3 region has 18 residues. The germline V gene has CDR1 SGHRS and CDR2 YFSETQ. With 2 bases clipped from V and 0 bases from J, the junction kept 6 bases outside the gene matches.